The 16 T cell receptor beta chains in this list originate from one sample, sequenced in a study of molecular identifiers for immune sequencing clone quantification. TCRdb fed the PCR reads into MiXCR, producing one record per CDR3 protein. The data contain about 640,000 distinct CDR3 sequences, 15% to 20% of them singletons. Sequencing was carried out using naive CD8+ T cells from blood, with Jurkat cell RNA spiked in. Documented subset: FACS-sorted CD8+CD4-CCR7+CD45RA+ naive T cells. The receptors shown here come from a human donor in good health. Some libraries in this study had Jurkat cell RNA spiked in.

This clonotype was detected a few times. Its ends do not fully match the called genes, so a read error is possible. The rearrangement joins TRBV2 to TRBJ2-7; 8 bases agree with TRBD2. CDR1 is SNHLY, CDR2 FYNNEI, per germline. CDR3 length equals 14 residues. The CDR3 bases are TGTGCCAGCAGTGAAGGTAGCGGGATCTACGAGCCGTACTTC. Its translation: CASSEGSGIYEPYF.

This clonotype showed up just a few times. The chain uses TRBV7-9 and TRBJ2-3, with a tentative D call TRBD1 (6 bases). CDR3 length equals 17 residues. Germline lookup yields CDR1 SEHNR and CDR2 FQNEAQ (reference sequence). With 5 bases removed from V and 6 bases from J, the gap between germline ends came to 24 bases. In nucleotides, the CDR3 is TGTGCCAGCAGCCTAGAGAGGTTGGGCAGGGGCAGTGATACGCAGTATTTT. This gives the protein CASSLERLGRGSDTQYF.

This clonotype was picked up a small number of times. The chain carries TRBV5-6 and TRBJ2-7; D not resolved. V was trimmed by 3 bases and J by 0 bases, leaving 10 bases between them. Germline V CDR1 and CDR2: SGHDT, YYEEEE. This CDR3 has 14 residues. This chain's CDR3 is CASSSRSSSYEQYF. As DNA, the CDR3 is TGTGCCAGCAGCTCTAGGTCAAGCTCCTACGAGCAGTACTTC.

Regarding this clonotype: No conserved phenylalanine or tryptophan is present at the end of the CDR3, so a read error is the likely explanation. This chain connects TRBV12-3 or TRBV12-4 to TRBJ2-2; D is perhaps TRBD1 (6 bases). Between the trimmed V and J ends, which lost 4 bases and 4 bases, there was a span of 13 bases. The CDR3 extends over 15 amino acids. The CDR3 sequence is CASSSQGTGTGELFS. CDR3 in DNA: TGTGCCAGCAGTTCCCAGGGGACGGGCACCGGGGAGCTGTTTTCT.

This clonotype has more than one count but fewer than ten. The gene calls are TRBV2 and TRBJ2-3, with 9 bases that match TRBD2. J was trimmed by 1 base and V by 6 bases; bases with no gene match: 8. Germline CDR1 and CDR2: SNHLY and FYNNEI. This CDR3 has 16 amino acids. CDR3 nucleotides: TGTGCCAGCAGGCGACCTAGCGGGGAGGGCACAGATACGCAGTATTTT. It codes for CASRRPSGEGTDTQYF.

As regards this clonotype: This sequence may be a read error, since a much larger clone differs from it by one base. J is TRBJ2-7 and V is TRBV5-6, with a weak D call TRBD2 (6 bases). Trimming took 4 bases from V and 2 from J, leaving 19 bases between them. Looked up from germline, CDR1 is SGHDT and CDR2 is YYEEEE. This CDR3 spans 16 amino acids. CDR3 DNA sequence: TGTGCCAGCAGCCCACCGAGACTAGGAACGCCCTACGAGCAGTACTTC. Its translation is CASSPPRLGTPYEQYF.

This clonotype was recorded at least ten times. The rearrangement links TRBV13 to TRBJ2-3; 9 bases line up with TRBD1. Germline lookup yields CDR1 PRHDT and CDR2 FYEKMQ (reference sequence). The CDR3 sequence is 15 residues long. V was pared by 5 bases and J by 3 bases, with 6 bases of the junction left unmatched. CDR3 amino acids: CASSPRDRVTDTQYF. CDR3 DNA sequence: TGTGCCAGCAGCCCCCGGGACAGGGTAACAGATACGCAGTATTTT.

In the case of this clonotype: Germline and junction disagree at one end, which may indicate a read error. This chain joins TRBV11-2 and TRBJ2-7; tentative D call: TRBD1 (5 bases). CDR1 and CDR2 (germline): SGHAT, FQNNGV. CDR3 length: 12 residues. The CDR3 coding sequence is TGTGCCAGCGCCCAAGGGGCCCACGAGCGGTACTTC. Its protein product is CASAQGAHERYF. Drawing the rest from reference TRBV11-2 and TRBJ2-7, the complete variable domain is EAGVAQSPRYKIIEKRQSVAFWCNPISGHATLYWYQQILGQGPKLLIQFQNNGVVDDSQLPKDRFSAERLKGVDSTLKIQPAKLEDSAVYLCASAQGAHERYFGPGTRLTVT.

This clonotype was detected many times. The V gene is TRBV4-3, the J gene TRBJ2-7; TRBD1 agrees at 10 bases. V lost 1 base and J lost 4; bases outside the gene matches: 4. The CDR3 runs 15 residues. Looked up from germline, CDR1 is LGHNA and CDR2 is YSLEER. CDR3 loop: CASSQGRTGGYEQYF. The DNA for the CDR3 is TGCGCCAGCAGCCAAGGTCGGACAGGGGGTTACGAGCAGTACTTC.

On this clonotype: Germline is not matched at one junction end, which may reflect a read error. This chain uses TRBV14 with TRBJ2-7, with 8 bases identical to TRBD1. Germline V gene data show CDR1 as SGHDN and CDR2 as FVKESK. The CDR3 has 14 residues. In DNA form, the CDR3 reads TGTGCCGGCAGCCAACAGGGGGGTTCCTACGAGCAGTACTTC. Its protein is CAGSQQGGSYEQYF.

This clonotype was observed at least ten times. CDR3 nucleotide sequence: TGTGCCACCAGCCCAAGAGCCAGCCCGGATTTCATATTTGGCTCCTACGAGCAGTACTTC. It yields the protein CATSPRASPDFIFGSYEQYF. The genes are TRBV24-1 and TRBJ2-7; no definite D call. V lost 7 bases and J lost 0, with 30 bases in between. Germline loops: CDR1 KGHDR, CDR2 SFDVKD. CDR3 length: 20 amino acids.

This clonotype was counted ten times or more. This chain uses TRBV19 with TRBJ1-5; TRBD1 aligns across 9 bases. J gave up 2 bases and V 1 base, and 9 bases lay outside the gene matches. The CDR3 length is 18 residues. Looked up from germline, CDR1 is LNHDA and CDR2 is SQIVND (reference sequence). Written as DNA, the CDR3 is TGTGCCAGTAGTATAGGGACAGGGGAGACTTTGGGCAATCAGCCCCAGCATTTT. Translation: CASSIGTGETLGNQPQHF.

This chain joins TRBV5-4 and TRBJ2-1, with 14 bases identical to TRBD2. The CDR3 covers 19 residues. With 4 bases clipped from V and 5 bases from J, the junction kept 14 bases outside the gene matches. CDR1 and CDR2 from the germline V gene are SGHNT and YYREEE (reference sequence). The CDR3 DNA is TGTGCCAGCAGCCCAGGGACTAGCGGGAGTCCACCTCTTGACAATGAGCAGTTCTTC. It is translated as CASSPGTSGSPPLDNEQFF.

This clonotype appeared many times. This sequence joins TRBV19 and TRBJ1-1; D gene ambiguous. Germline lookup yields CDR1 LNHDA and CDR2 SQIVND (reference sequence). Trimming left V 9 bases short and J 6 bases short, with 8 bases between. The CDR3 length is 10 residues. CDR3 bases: TGTGCCAGCGAGGGATCTGAAGCTTTCTTT. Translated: CASEGSEAFF.

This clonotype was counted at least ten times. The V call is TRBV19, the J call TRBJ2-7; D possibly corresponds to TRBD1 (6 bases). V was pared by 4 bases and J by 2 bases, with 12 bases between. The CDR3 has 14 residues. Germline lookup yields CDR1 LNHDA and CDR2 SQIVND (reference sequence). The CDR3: CASSTQQGPYEQYF. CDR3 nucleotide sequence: TGTGCCAGTAGTACCCAACAGGGACCCTACGAGCAGTACTTC.

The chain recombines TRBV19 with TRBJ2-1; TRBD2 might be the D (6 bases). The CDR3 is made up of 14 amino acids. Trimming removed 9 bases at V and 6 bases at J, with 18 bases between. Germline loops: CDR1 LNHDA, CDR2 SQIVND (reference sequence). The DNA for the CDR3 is TGTGCCAGCCGCGGGGACGTTTTTGGCAATGAGCAGTTCTTC. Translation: CASRGDVFGNEQFF.